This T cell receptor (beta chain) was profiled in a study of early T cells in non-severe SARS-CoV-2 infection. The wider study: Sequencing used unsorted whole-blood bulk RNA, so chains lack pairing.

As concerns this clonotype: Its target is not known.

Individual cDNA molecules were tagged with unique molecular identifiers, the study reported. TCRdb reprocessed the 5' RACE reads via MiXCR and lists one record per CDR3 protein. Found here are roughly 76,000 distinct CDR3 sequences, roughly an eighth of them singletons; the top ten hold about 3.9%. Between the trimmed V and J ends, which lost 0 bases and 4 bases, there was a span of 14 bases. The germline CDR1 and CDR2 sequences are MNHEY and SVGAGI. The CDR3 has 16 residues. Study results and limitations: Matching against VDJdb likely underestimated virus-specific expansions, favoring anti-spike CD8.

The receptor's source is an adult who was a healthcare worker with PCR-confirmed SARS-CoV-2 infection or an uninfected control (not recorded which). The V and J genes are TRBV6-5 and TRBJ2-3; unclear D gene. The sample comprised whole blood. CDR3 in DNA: TGTGCCAGCAGTTACTCCGGACCCCCCGGCCCAGATACGCAGTATTTT. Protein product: CASSYSGPPGPDTQYF.